The 5 T cell receptor beta chains presented below share a single source sample, sequenced in a study of cytomegalovirus exposure and HLA in healthy donors. Primers for the PCR totalled 60 Vbeta and 13 Jbeta. The table came from immunoSEQ multiplex PCR; TCRdb's copy has only in-frame clones and leaves some out. The listing records 25,000 to 35,000 clones. The source material was PBMCs. These receptors were taken from a woman aged 40 to 50 in good health and CMV-seropositive.

V is TRBV7-9 and J is TRBJ2-7; the D gene is possibly TRBD1 (6 bases). With 0 bases removed from V and 6 bases from J, the gap between germline ends came to 6 bases. CDR3 length: 12 amino acids. The V gene's germline CDR1 is SEHNR and CDR2 FQNEAQ (reference sequence). In DNA form, the CDR3 reads TGTGCCAGCAGCTTAGCGGGGGCCGAGCAGTACTTC. Its translation is CASSLAGAEQYF. The whole variable domain, remainder taken from reference TRBV7-9 and TRBJ2-7, is DTGVSQNPRHKITKRGQNVTFRCDPISEHNRLYWYRQTLGQGPEFLTYFQNEAQLEKSRLLSDRFSAERPKGSFSTLEIQRTEQGDSAMYLCASSLAGAEQYFGPGTRLTVT.

Notes on this clone: At one end the junction does not follow the germline gene, possibly because of a read error. This chain uses TRBV9 with TRBJ2-5, with 9 bases fitting TRBD1. The germline V gene encodes CDR1 SGDLS and CDR2 YYNGEE. The CDR3 contains 15 residues. The CDR3: CASSDSQGAGENQYF. Written as DNA, the CDR3 is TGTGCCAGCAGCGATTCACAGGGGGCGGGCGAGAACCAGTACTTC.

The gene calls are TRBV7-7 and TRBJ2-1, with 13 bases aligning to TRBD2. This CDR3 has 15 residues. Germline V gene lookup returns CDR1 SSHAT and CDR2 FNYEAQ (reference sequence). J lost 8 bases, V lost 8 bases, and 9 bases had no gene match. CDR3 loop: CASAPGLAGVDEQFF. CDR3 DNA: TGTGCCAGCGCTCCCGGACTAGCGGGAGTTGATGAGCAGTTCTTC.

This chain uses TRBV9 with TRBJ2-1, with D perhaps TRBD2 (6 bases). This CDR3 spans 15 amino acids. Trimming left V 3 bases short and J 4 bases short, with 14 bases between. Germline V gene data show CDR1 as SGDLS and CDR2 as YYNGEE. Here the CDR3 reads CASSASGTQYNEQFF. As DNA, the CDR3 is TGTGCCAGCAGCGCATCCGGGACTCAATACAATGAGCAGTTCTTC.

The chain combines TRBV5-4 with TRBJ1-4, with TRBD1 matching over 10 bases. Trimming at V came to 4 bases and at J to 8 bases, leaving 5 bases not matched to a gene. There are 14 residues in the CDR3. CDR1 is SGHNT and CDR2 is YYREEE in the germline V gene (reference sequence). CDR3 in DNA: TGTGCCAGCAGCGACGGGACAGGGGCGGAAAAACTGTTTTTT. Its protein is CASSDGTGAEKLFF.